A single sample is the source of the 21 T cell receptor beta chains below, sequenced in a study of blood T cell repertoires in COVID-19. Using immunoSEQ multiplex PCR, the repertoire was profiled, and TCRdb retains in-frame clones only, with some absent. Found here are about 430,000 clones, 70% to 90% of them singletons; the top ten hold approximately 1.5%. The sequencing sample was made of PBMCs or T cells enriched from blood (not recorded which). These receptors were obtained from a woman aged 18-29 years who had been exposed to COVID-19.

The V and J genes are TRBV3-1 (or the pseudogene TRBV3-2) and TRBJ2-1, with 10 nucleotides matching TRBD2. V lost 5 bases and J lost 8; bases outside the gene matches: 12. The CDR3 has 16 residues. Per the germline V gene, CDR1 is LGHDT and CDR2 is YNNKEL (reference sequence). The CDR3 DNA follows: TGTGCCAGCAGCTTGATGCGCAGCGGGAGGGGGGATGAGCAGTTCTTC. Translating gives CASSLMRSGRGDEQFF.

This clone was counted between two and nine times. The rearrangement joins TRBV6-5 to TRBJ1-6, with a possible D match to TRBD1 (6 bases). CDR3 length: 14 amino acids. V dropped 6 bases and J dropped 7 bases, with 13 bases sitting between them. Per germline, CDR1 MNHEY and CDR2 SVGAGI. CDR3 residues: CASRAGQKNSPLHF. The CDR3 region has the DNA TGTGCCAGCAGAGCGGGACAAAAGAATTCACCCCTCCACTTT.

The table lists this clone with a count of one. The V and J genes are TRBV7-9 and TRBJ1-5; tentative D call: TRBD1 (6 bases). CDR3 length: 16 residues. Germline CDR1 is SEHNR and CDR2 is FQNEAQ (reference sequence). V lost 5 bases and J 2 bases, leaving 16 bases between the germline ends. CDR3 sequence reads: CASSKQGFAGNQPQHF. DNA of the CDR3: TGTGCCAGCAGCAAACAGGGTTTCGCAGGCAATCAGCCCCAGCATTTT.

The rearrangement uses TRBV25-1 and TRBJ1-1; no reliable D call. The germline V gene encodes CDR1 MGHDK and CDR2 SYGVNS. Trimming pared 5 bases from V and 4 bases from J, leaving 11 bases between. The length of the CDR3 is 13 residues. CDR3 loop: CASSREGPTEAFF. The CDR3 nucleotides read TGTGCCAGCAGTCGGGAAGGGCCCACTGAAGCTTTCTTT.

This sequence joins TRBV3-1 (or the pseudogene TRBV3-2) and TRBJ2-1; D is perhaps TRBD1 (6 bases). The CDR3 totals 17 residues. Trimming stripped 1 base from V and 5 bases from J, with 18 bases between. CDR1 is LGHDT, CDR2 YNNKEL, per germline (reference sequence). The CDR3 region has the DNA TGTGCCAGCAGCCAAGTTGCATGGAGACAGGCAAACAATGAGCAGTTCTTC. This codes for CASSQVAWRQANNEQFF.

J is TRBJ2-5 and V is TRBV6-5; D remains unclear. The V gene's germline CDR1 is MNHEY and CDR2 SVGAGI. Trimming pared 3 bases from V and 3 bases from J, leaving 11 bases between. The CDR3 is 14 amino acids. CDR3 sequence (DNA): TGTGCCAGCAGTTATGAGGCGGCCGAAGAGACCCAGTACTTC. Protein sequence: CASSYEAAEETQYF.

The rearrangement links TRBV29-1 to TRBJ2-7; 7 bases match TRBD2. The ends lost 4 bases at V and 2 bases at J; junction bases unmatched: 5. Germline CDR1 SQVTM, CDR2 ANQGSEA. This CDR3 is built from 13 residues. The CDR3 DNA follows: TGCAGCGTTGGCCCTAGCGGACCCTACGAGCAGTACTTC. It is translated as CSVGPSGPYEQYF.

This clone was seen just once. V usage is TRBV6-5 and J usage is TRBJ2-1, with a tentative D call TRBD2 (6 bases). Germline values: CDR1 MNHEY, CDR2 SVGAGI. The CDR3 contains 13 residues. The germline V and J ends were trimmed by 6 bases and 4 bases, with 10 bases remaining between them. In DNA, the CDR3 is TGTGCCAGCAGGCAGACTAGGTACAATGAGCAGTTCTTC. As protein: CASRQTRYNEQFF.

This clone was seen just once. The V and J genes are TRBV28 and TRBJ1-6, with TRBD1 matching over 9 bases. The J segment lost 9 bases and the V segment lost 6 bases, leaving 9 bases of the junction unmatched. The germline V gene encodes CDR1 MDHEN and CDR2 SYDVKM. The CDR3 extends over 15 amino acids. CDR3 coding DNA: TGTGCCAGCAGACCGGGGACAGGGATGAGTTCACCCCTCCACTTT. The encoded protein is CASRPGTGMSSPLHF.

V is TRBV28 and J is TRBJ1-2, with 9 bases identical to TRBD1. Germline CDR1 reads MDHEN; CDR2 reads SYDVKM. Trimming removed 6 bases from V and 0 bases from J; junction bases left unmatched: 11. The CDR3 sequence is 17 residues long. The CDR3 DNA reads as TGTGCCAGCAGACGACGGGACAGGGTCCTCTCTAACTATGGCTACACCTTC. Protein sequence: CASRRRDRVLSNYGYTF.

V and J are TRBV19 and TRBJ2-1, with 9 bases fitting TRBD1. Germline V lookup: CDR1 LNHDA, CDR2 SQIVND (reference sequence). This CDR3 region has 18 residues. J was trimmed by 0 bases and V by 3 bases; bases with no gene match: 9. The chain's CDR3 is CASSISSWDRDSYNEQFF. The CDR3 coding sequence is TGTGCCAGTAGTATTAGTTCGTGGGACAGGGACTCCTACAATGAGCAGTTCTTC.

The genes are TRBV13 and TRBJ2-7; 8 bases are shared with TRBD1. Germline CDR1 reads PRHDT; CDR2 reads FYEKMQ (reference sequence). This CDR3 region has 16 residues. The J segment lost 1 base and the V segment lost 2 bases, leaving 7 bases of the junction unmatched. The CDR3 nucleotides are TGTGCCAGCAGCTTACCGACAGGGGAAGGGTCCTACGAGCAGTACTTC. The encoded protein is CASSLPTGEGSYEQYF.

This clone has only a few counts. The V call is TRBV6-5, the J call TRBJ2-7; 10 nucleotides match TRBD2. Germline CDR1 MNHEY, CDR2 SVGAGI. With 0 bases clipped from V and 5 bases from J, the junction kept 4 bases outside the gene matches. The CDR3 spans 15 residues. CDR3 in DNA: TGTGCCAGCAGTTACTCAGCGGGAGGGTCCCACGAGCAGTACTTC. Encoded protein: CASSYSAGGSHEQYF.

V and J are TRBV30 and TRBJ1-1; 8 bases are a match to TRBD1. The J segment lost 1 base and the V segment lost 7 bases, leaving 8 bases of the junction unmatched. The CDR3 runs 14 residues. Germline lookup yields CDR1 GTSNPN and CDR2 SVGIG (reference sequence). CDR3 in amino acids: CASRGLGENTEAFF. The CDR3 region has the DNA TGTGCCTCCAGGGGGCTGGGGGAGAACACTGAAGCTTTCTTT.

The CDR3 loop reads CASSAMVANTGELFF. DNA for the CDR3: TGTGCCAGCAGTGCTATGGTAGCGAACACCGGGGAGCTGTTTTTT. The chain uses TRBV25-1 and TRBJ2-2; D gene unclear. Between the trimmed V and J ends, which lost 4 bases and 0 bases, there was a span of 9 bases. The CDR3 sequence is 15 residues long. Germline loops: CDR1 MGHDK, CDR2 SYGVNS.

V is TRBV5-8 and J is TRBJ2-1; TRBD1 aligns across 7 bases. CDR1 is SGHTS, CDR2 YDEGEE, per germline. The CDR3 contains 16 residues. J lost 0 bases, V lost 4 bases, and 7 bases had no gene match. The CDR3 loop is CASSGYRGSSYNEQFF. DNA of the CDR3: TGTGCCAGCAGCGGGTACAGGGGTAGCTCCTACAATGAGCAGTTCTTC. Supplemented by reference TRBV5-8 and TRBJ2-1, the full variable domain reads EAGVTQSPTHLIKTRGQQATLRCSPISGHTSVYWYQQALGLGLQFLLWYDEGEERNRGNFPPRFSGRQFPNYSSELNVNALELEDSALYLCASSGYRGSSYNEQFFGPGTRLTVL.

This chain connects TRBV5-6 to TRBJ1-2; possible D gene TRBD1, 5 bases. The CDR3 sequence is 15 residues long. Germline lookup yields CDR1 SGHDT and CDR2 YYEEEE. Between the trimmed V and J ends, which lost 1 base and 0 bases, there was a span of 10 bases. In DNA, the CDR3 is TGTGCCAGCAGCTTGATACAGGTCACTAACTATGGCTACACCTTC. Translated: CASSLIQVTNYGYTF.

This rearrangement joins TRBV7-8 to TRBJ1-5; D is ambiguous. The V end was cut by 5 bases, the J end by 4 bases, with 6 bases between. Germline V gives CDR1 SGHVS, CDR2 FQNEAQ. The CDR3 loop spans 12 amino acids. CDR3: CASSPVNQPQHF. In DNA, the CDR3 is TGTGCCAGCAGCCCAGTGAATCAGCCCCAGCATTTT.

The chain employs TRBV18 and TRBJ2-7; D possibly corresponds to TRBD1 (5 bases). This CDR3 comprises 14 residues. V dropped 8 bases and J dropped 0 bases, with 14 bases sitting between them. In germline, CDR1 is KGHSH, CDR2 LQKENI. The CDR3, as DNA: TGTGCCAGCCGGCCCCAGGGAAGCTCCTACGAGCAGTACTTC. It is translated as CASRPQGSSYEQYF.

The V gene is TRBV5-1, the J gene TRBJ2-2; a weak D match, TRBD1 (5 bases). V lost 1 base to trimming and J lost 3 bases, with 13 bases between them. Germline CDR1 SGHRS, CDR2 YFSETQ. This CDR3 comprises 16 residues. CDR3 DNA sequence: TGCGCCAGCAGCTTGTACGCAAAACAGGACACCGGGGAGCTGTTTTTT. Translating gives CASSLYAKQDTGELFF.

V gene TRBV4-3 combines with J gene TRBJ2-1; a weak D match, TRBD2 (5 bases). This CDR3 is 14 amino acids long. CDR1 LGHNA and CDR2 YSLEER come from the germline V gene. V was shortened by 2 bases and J by 10 bases, with 15 bases between the two germline ends. Written as DNA, the CDR3 is TGCGCCAGCAGCCAAATTGCCCGGGATGTCGAGCAGTTCTTC. Amino acid sequence: CASSQIARDVEQFF.